Sequencing of this T cell receptor beta chain was carried out in a study of OX40 agonist ivuxolimab in advanced cancers. Study at large: Three individuals attained partial responses, comprising one hepatocellular carcinoma case and two cutaneous melanoma cases.

Germline CDR1 and CDR2: SGHDT and YYEEEE. The CDR3 is 16 amino acids. J was trimmed by 4 bases and V by 2 bases; bases with no gene match: 1. Repertoires were generated with immunoSEQ multiplex PCR, while TCRdb's copy carries only in-frame clones and drops some. The sample has almost 80,000 clones, 80% to 90% seen once. The sample was CD4+ or CD8+ T cells sorted from blood, taken in a trial of the OX40 agonist ivuxolimab. The genes are TRBV5-6 and TRBJ2-2, with 14 bases aligning to TRBD2. This TCR came from an adult with an advanced solid tumor such as melanoma, head and neck, liver or kidney cancer. CDR3: CASSFGLAGGTGELFF. In DNA, the CDR3 is TGTGCCAGCAGCTTCGGACTAGCGGGAGGCACCGGGGAGCTGTTTTTT.